Each of the 18 T cell receptor beta chains below was sequenced from the same sample in a study of T cells in Graves' hyperthyroidism and ophthalmopathy. The investigators amplified TCR beta CDR3 regions from RNA transcripts. HTBI primers were used for first-round RT-PCR of the TCR CDR3. TCRdb reprocessed the multiplex PCR reads via MiXCR and lists one record per CDR3 protein. The sample lists under 300,000 distinct CDR3 sequences; roughly 15% were seen once. The source material was blood. These receptor sequences come from a middle-aged woman with Graves' hyperthyroidism.

This clonotype was seen repeatedly, ten times or more. The chain recombines TRBV6-5 with TRBJ1-2; D gene ambiguous. Germline V CDR1 and CDR2: MNHEY, SVGAGI. Between the trimmed V and J ends, which lost 0 bases and 4 bases, there was a span of 9 bases. The length of the CDR3 is 14 residues. The CDR3 sequence is CASSYSVQFYGYTF. The CDR3 DNA follows: TGTGCCAGCAGTTACTCGGTTCAGTTCTATGGCTACACCTTC.

The sample holds many counts of this clonotype. V gene TRBV2 combines with J gene TRBJ1-1; 8 bases match TRBD1. J gave up 4 bases and V 2 bases, and 3 bases lay outside the gene matches. Germline V CDR1 and CDR2: SNHLY, FYNNEI. The CDR3 is made up of 14 amino acids. Written as DNA, the CDR3 is TGTGCCAGCAGTGAATCGCAGGGGGCCACTGAAGCTTTCTTT. Amino acid sequence: CASSESQGATEAFF.

This clonotype was seen at least ten times. This chain links TRBV6-1 with TRBJ2-3; 12 positions agree with TRBD2. The CDR3 covers 16 residues. Trimming cost V 4 bases and J 3 bases; bases outside gene matches: 5. Germline-derived CDR1 and CDR2 are MNHNS and SASEGT. CDR3 coding DNA: TGTGCCAGCAGTGGAGGCGGACTAGCGGGAACAGATACGCAGTATTTT. It encodes CASSGGGLAGTDTQYF.

The J gene is TRBJ2-7, the V gene TRBV5-1, with D perhaps TRBD1 (6 bases). The CDR3 spans 14 residues. The germline V and J ends were trimmed by 4 bases and 4 bases, with 15 bases remaining between them. Germline V gives CDR1 SGHRS, CDR2 YFSETQ. Here the CDR3 reads CASSALTQGYEQYF. DNA for the CDR3: TGCGCCAGCAGCGCACTCACCCAGGGGTACGAGCAGTACTTC.

This clonotype was recorded many times. The V call is TRBV27, the J call TRBJ2-6; D might be TRBD1 (6 bases). From germline, CDR1 is MNHEY and CDR2 SMNVEV (reference sequence). V lost 1 base to trimming and J lost 0 bases, with 7 bases between them. This CDR3 has 16 residues. CDR3 region: CASSLWGRSGANVLTF. The DNA for the CDR3 is TGTGCCAGCAGTTTATGGGGGCGCTCTGGGGCCAACGTCCTGACTTTC.

As DNA, the CDR3 is TGTGCCAGTAGTAAACGTGGACTAGCGGGAGTCGCTGAGCAGTTCTTC. This translates into CASSKRGLAGVAEQFF. The V gene is TRBV19, the J gene TRBJ2-1, with TRBD2 matching 13 bases. V dropped 4 bases and J dropped 9; count of bases not matched to a gene: 9. CDR1 is LNHDA, CDR2 SQIVND, per germline (reference sequence). The CDR3 length is 16 residues.

There are many counts of this clonotype. The chain employs TRBV7-8 and TRBJ2-7, with TRBD2 matching 8 bases. CDR3 length equals 16 residues. The germline V gene has CDR1 SGHVS and CDR2 FQNEAQ. After removal of 4 bases from V and 3 bases from J, the junction contained 11 bases not matched to a gene. The DNA for the CDR3 is TGTGCCAGCAGCTCCGGTCCCCGCGGGGGGAGCTACGAGCAGTACTTC. It yields the protein CASSSGPRGGSYEQYF.

This clonotype has at least ten counts. V and J are TRBV6-1 and TRBJ1-1; possible D gene TRBD1, 5 bases. The CDR3 loop spans 15 amino acids. Germline V lookup: CDR1 MNHNS, CDR2 SASEGT. Trimming took 6 bases from V and 0 from J, leaving 14 bases between them. CDR3 bases: TGTGCCAGCAGCCCCCTCCGGGGGATGAACACTGAAGCTTTCTTT. Its translation: CASSPLRGMNTEAFF.

This clonotype was recorded many times. The CDR3 DNA sequence: TGTGCCAGTAGTATCTCGGGTGAGACTGAAGCTTTCTTT. It codes for CASSISGETEAFF. The chain joins TRBV19 to TRBJ1-1; no clear D gene. V lost 3 bases and J lost 5, with 10 bases in between. The CDR3 loop spans 13 amino acids. Germline CDR1 and CDR2: LNHDA and SQIVND (reference sequence).

This clonotype has a count of ten or more. The chain has TRBV3-1 and TRBJ2-1; a weak D match, TRBD2 (5 bases). This CDR3 is built from 12 residues. The germline V and J ends were trimmed by 5 bases and 7 bases, with 9 bases remaining between them. Germline V gene sequence: CDR1 LGHDT, CDR2 YNNKEL (reference sequence). CDR3: CASSSRGNEQFF. The DNA of the CDR3 is TGTGCCAGCAGCTCTCGGGGAAATGAGCAGTTCTTC.

Ten or more counts support this clonotype. The chain employs TRBV7-3 and TRBJ2-2, with 9 nucleotides matching TRBD1. Germline trimming cut 4 bases from V and 3 bases from J; bases unmatched to any gene: 6. The CDR3 runs 16 residues. Germline V gives CDR1 SGHTA, CDR2 FQGTGA. This chain's CDR3 is CASSSPGQGYTGELFF. Written as DNA, the CDR3 is TGTGCCAGCAGCTCACCGGGACAGGGTTACACCGGGGAGCTGTTTTTT.

This clonotype was seen a few times. The chain has TRBV20-1 and TRBJ1-1, with no clear D. CDR3 size: 12 residues. Germline CDR1 DFQATT, CDR2 SNEGSKA (reference sequence). V was pared by 4 bases and J by 6 bases, with 12 bases between. The CDR3 region is CSATGPLAEAFF. The CDR3 region has the DNA TGCAGTGCTACCGGGCCACTGGCTGAAGCTTTCTTT.

This clonotype was detected many times. This chain connects TRBV5-1 to TRBJ1-5, with D possibly TRBD1 on 6 matching bases. CDR1 is SGHRS and CDR2 is YFSETQ in the germline V gene. The CDR3 runs 15 residues. Trimming removed 4 bases from V and 3 bases from J, with 14 bases in between. The CDR3 sequence is CASSQMGAFNQPQHF. The CDR3 bases are TGCGCCAGCAGCCAGATGGGGGCTTTCAATCAGCCCCAGCATTTT.

This clonotype was seen at least ten times. The V and J genes are TRBV2 and TRBJ2-6; D is unclear. Germline V gene sequence: CDR1 SNHLY, CDR2 FYNNEI. V was pared by 3 bases and J by 3 bases, with 9 bases between. The length of the CDR3 is 15 residues. CDR3 loop: CASSDVGSGANVLTF. CDR3 DNA sequence: TGTGCCAGCAGTGATGTGGGAAGTGGGGCCAACGTCCTGACTTTC.

This clonotype was seen repeatedly, ten times or more. V is TRBV7-3 and J is TRBJ1-1; 8 bases align to TRBD1. The germline V gene encodes CDR1 SGHTA and CDR2 FQGTGA. V shed 5 bases, J shed 8 bases, and the junction held 10 bases outside the gene matches. This CDR3 has 14 amino acids. The CDR3 DNA reads TGTGCCAGCAGCCCGCAGGGGGCGATTGGGGAAGCTTTCTTT. This codes for CASSPQGAIGEAFF. Variable domain in full (rest from reference TRBV7-3 and TRBJ1-1): GAGVSQTPSNKVTEKGKYVELRCDPISGHTALYWYRQSLGQGPEFLIYFQGTGAADDSGLPNDRFFAVRPEGSVSTLKIQRTERGDSAVYLCASSPQGAIGEAFFGQGTRLTVV.

This chain connects TRBV5-1 to TRBJ2-1; 8 positions agree with TRBD2. The CDR3 is 15 residues long. The J segment lost 2 bases and the V segment lost 2 bases, leaving 3 bases of the junction unmatched. Germline V gene lookup returns CDR1 SGHRS and CDR2 YFSETQ. The DNA of the CDR3 is TGCGCCAGCAGCTTAGCGGGAGAACCCTACAATGAGCAGTTCTTC. Residues: CASSLAGEPYNEQFF.

The CDR3 protein is CASSQRLAADTQYF. The CDR3 DNA reads as TGTGCCAGCAGTCAAAGACTAGCAGCGGATACGCAGTATTTT. The chain combines TRBV12-3 or TRBV12-4 with TRBJ2-3; 7 bases line up with TRBD2. With 5 bases clipped from V and 6 bases from J, the junction kept 8 bases outside the gene matches. The CDR3 contains 14 residues.

This clonotype was observed many times. This sequence joins TRBV11-3 and TRBJ2-1, with 15 positions matching TRBD2. Trimming removed 5 bases from V and 10 bases from J; junction bases left unmatched: 12. The germline V gene encodes CDR1 SGHNT and CDR2 YENEEA. The CDR3 has 17 residues. The CDR3 DNA reads as TGTGCCAGCAGCCTGAGGACTAGCGGGAGGGGATATGGGGAGCAGTTCTTC. Translated: CASSLRTSGRGYGEQFF.